This T cell receptor (beta chain) originates from a study of T cell changes during pregnancy in multiple sclerosis. The CDR3 totals 15 residues. The germline V gene encodes CDR1 MRHNA and CDR2 SNTAGT. Unmatched junction bases numbered 13, after V lost 5 bases and J lost 7 bases. The repertoire was sequenced with immunoSEQ multiplex PCR; TCRdb's copy has only in-frame clones and lacks some. The sample records about 75,000 clones, approximately 88% being singletons. In this sample, this clone turned up once. Source: peripheral blood, taken in the first trimester of pregnancy. The chain carries TRBV6-4 and TRBJ1-2; TRBD1 aligns across 7 bases. The TCR was taken from a female donor in good health, enrolled as a control in a pregnancy study. The CDR3 is CASSYTTSGGIGYTF. DNA of the CDR3: TGTGCCAGCAGTTACACAACATCAGGGGGAATTGGCTACACCTTC.